A single sample is the source of the 21 T cell receptor beta chains below, sequenced in a study of blood T cell repertoires in COVID-19. TCRdb keeps only in-frame clones here, not all; method: immunoSEQ multiplex PCR. Of hundreds of thousands of clones listed, approximately 90% are singletons. The sample consisted of PBMCs or T cells enriched from blood (not recorded which). Receptors originate from a middle-aged woman who had recovered from COVID-19.

The J gene is TRBJ2-2, the V gene TRBV12-5; 10 bases align to TRBD1. CDR3 length: 17 residues. V dropped 6 bases and J dropped 6; count of bases not matched to a gene: 13. Per the germline V gene, CDR1 is LGHNT and CDR2 is FRNRAP. This CDR3 is CASGKYRGQGKPGELFF. The CDR3 region has the DNA TGTGCTAGTGGCAAATACCGGGGACAGGGGAAACCCGGGGAGCTGTTTTTT.

The rearrangement joins TRBV11-3 to TRBJ2-7, with 15 bases lining up with TRBD2. The V gene's germline CDR1 is SGHNT and CDR2 YENEEA. V shed 8 bases, J shed 6 bases, and the junction held 5 bases outside the gene matches. The CDR3 has 14 residues. The CDR3 sequence is CASGLAGGPFEQYF. The CDR3 DNA is TGTGCCAGCGGACTAGCGGGAGGGCCATTCGAGCAGTACTTC. Full variable domain (remainder filled in from reference TRBV11-3 and TRBJ2-7): EAGVVQSPRYKIIEKKQPVAFWCNPISGHNTLYWYLQNLGQGPELLIRYENEEAVDDSQLPKDRFSAERLKGVDSTLKIQPAELGDSAVYLCASGLAGGPFEQYFGPGTRLTVT.

V usage is TRBV12-3 or TRBV12-4 and J usage is TRBJ2-1; D is perhaps TRBD1 (5 bases). This CDR3 spans 13 amino acids. V was clipped by 3 bases and J by 6 bases, with 9 bases between them. CDR3 in amino acids: CASSFRAANEQFF. CDR3 DNA sequence: TGTGCCAGCAGTTTCAGGGCTGCCAATGAGCAGTTCTTC.

This chain joins TRBV11-2 and TRBJ1-4, with 8 bases lining up with TRBD1. The CDR3 contains 14 residues. V lost 5 bases and J lost 5; bases outside the gene matches: 4. Germline V gene data show CDR1 as SGHAT and CDR2 as FQNNGV. The CDR3 nucleotides read TGTGCCAGCAGCATGACAGGGGCGAATGAAAAACTGTTTTTT. Amino acids: CASSMTGANEKLFF.

This clone was found a few times. The V and J genes are TRBV11-1 and TRBJ2-1, with D perhaps matching TRBD1 (6 bases). The CDR3 runs 14 residues. Germline V CDR1 and CDR2: SGHAT, FQDESV (reference sequence). V dropped 3 bases and J dropped 9 bases, with 15 bases sitting between them. This CDR3 is CASSFTGSGVEQFF. The DNA of the CDR3 is TGTGCCAGCAGCTTTACAGGGTCCGGGGTTGAGCAGTTCTTC.

The chain employs TRBV5-1 and TRBJ2-1, with a tentative D call TRBD1 (5 bases). There are 15 residues in the CDR3. Germline CDR1 SGHRS, CDR2 YFSETQ. Trimming took 0 bases from V and 5 from J, leaving 12 bases between them. CDR3 nucleotides: TGCGCCAGCAGCTTGGAAGGGGTGCTCAACAATGAGCAGTTCTTC. Protein: CASSLEGVLNNEQFF.

The J gene is TRBJ2-1, the V gene TRBV29-1; 8 nucleotides match TRBD2. CDR1 is SQVTM, CDR2 ANQGSEA, per germline. This CDR3 region has 15 residues. V was clipped by 8 bases and J by 0 bases; unmatched bases: 9. CDR3 bases: TGCAGCTTCCGACTAGCGATAAGCTCCTACAATGAGCAGTTCTTC. Its protein product is CSFRLAISSYNEQFF.

This clone was detected once. The gene calls are TRBV7-6 and TRBJ2-7; unclear D gene. V shed 5 bases and J shed 7 bases, with 6 bases lying between them. CDR1 is SGHVS and CDR2 is FNYEAQ in the germline V gene. The CDR3 has 10 residues. CDR3 amino acids: CASSHGEQYF. The CDR3 DNA sequence: TGTGCCAGCAGCCACGGGGAGCAGTACTTC.

The genes are TRBV9 and TRBJ2-3, with 9 bases identical to TRBD2. In germline, CDR1 is SGDLS, CDR2 YYNGEE. The CDR3 sequence is 15 residues long. Losses at the gene ends were 4 bases for V and 6 bases for J; bases not matched to a gene: 9. CDR3 coding DNA: TGTGCCAGCAGCACCTTTAGCGGGAGTACGGATACGCAGTATTTT. Its translation is CASSTFSGSTDTQYF.

This clone has only one observation. V is TRBV7-2 and J is TRBJ1-1; no clear D. Germline CDR1 SGHTA, CDR2 FQGNSA. V was clipped by 3 bases and J by 3 bases, with 8 bases between them. The CDR3 spans 13 residues. This CDR3 is CASSLGRYTEAFF. CDR3 nucleotide sequence: TGTGCCAGCAGCTTGGGCAGGTACACTGAAGCTTTCTTT.

This rearrangement joins TRBV25-1 to TRBJ1-4; D possibly corresponds to TRBD1 (5 bases). With 1 base removed from V and 8 bases from J, the gap between germline ends came to 11 bases. The CDR3 covers 14 residues. CDR1 and CDR2 (germline): MGHDK, SYGVNS. The CDR3 loop is CASSEFGGREKLFF. CDR3 sequence (DNA): TGTGCCAGCAGTGAATTCGGGGGTAGAGAAAAACTGTTTTTT. Looking up the rest from reference TRBV25-1 and TRBJ1-4 gives the full variable domain: EADIYQTPRYLVIGTGKKITLECSQTMGHDKMYWYQQDPGMELHLIHYSYGVNSTEKGDLSSESTVSRIRTEHFPLTLESARPSHTSQYLCASSEFGGREKLFFGSGTQLSVL.

This chain connects TRBV27 to TRBJ2-3, with TRBD2 matching over 9 bases. The V segment lost 3 bases and the J segment 3 bases; nucleotides outside the gene matches: 10. Germline CDR1 MNHEY, CDR2 SMNVEV (reference sequence). The CDR3 consists of 17 residues. CDR3 loop: CASSFLGTSFLTDTQYF. Here the CDR3 DNA reads TGTGCCAGCAGTTTCCTCGGGACTAGCTTTTTGACAGATACGCAGTATTTT.

The genes are TRBV5-1 and TRBJ2-7, with TRBD1 matching 8 bases. J gave up 6 bases and V 4 bases, and 12 bases lay outside the gene matches. The CDR3 covers 15 residues. Germline V gene data show CDR1 as SGHRS and CDR2 as YFSETQ. The DNA of the CDR3 is TGCGCCAGCAGCGCGGGACAGGCGGCGTTCTCCGAGCAGTACTTC. Its translation is CASSAGQAAFSEQYF.

The chain joins TRBV24-1 to TRBJ2-3; unclear D gene. V lost 5 bases and J 2 bases, leaving 10 bases between the germline ends. CDR1 is KGHDR and CDR2 is SFDVKD in the germline V gene. The length of the CDR3 is 14 residues. The CDR3: CATSGARITDTQYF. The CDR3, as DNA: TGTGCCACCAGTGGGGCCAGGATCACAGATACGCAGTATTTT.

The chain is built from TRBV3-1 (or the pseudogene TRBV3-2) and TRBJ1-2, with D uncertain. V lost 1 base, J lost 7 bases, and 13 bases lay in between. Germline assignment: CDR1 LGHDT and CDR2 YNNKEL (reference sequence). The CDR3 covers 14 residues. CDR3 sequence (DNA): TGTGCCAGCAGCCAAGGTAGCTCCCTGGGTGGCTACACCTTC. Encoded protein: CASSQGSSLGGYTF.

The chain has TRBV2 and TRBJ1-4; perhaps TRBD1 as D (6 bases). The V end lost 6 bases, the J end lost 5 bases, and 16 bases lay between the germline ends. Germline CDR1 SNHLY, CDR2 FYNNEI. CDR3 length equals 15 residues. The CDR3 DNA reads as TGTGCCAGCAGACAAACAGGGATGGTGAATGAAAAACTGTTTTTT. This translates into CASRQTGMVNEKLFF.

This chain connects TRBV4-1 to TRBJ2-5, with TRBD1 as a possible D gene (7 bases). The V end lost 2 bases, the J end lost 5 bases, and 15 bases lay between the germline ends. Germline CDR1 is MGHRA and CDR2 is YSYEKL. This CDR3 is 15 amino acids long. The CDR3 region has the DNA TGCGCCAGCAGCCAACCCCGAGCAGGGGGGGAGACCCAGTACTTC. This sequence encodes CASSQPRAGGETQYF.

The gene calls are TRBV18 and TRBJ2-5; TRBD2 aligns across 7 bases. After removal of 4 bases from V and 1 base from J, the junction contained 9 bases not matched to a gene. Germline CDR1 reads KGHSH; CDR2 reads LQKENI. This CDR3 region has 16 residues. The CDR3 DNA reads TGTGCCAGCTCACTCCGCGGACTAGGGATCCAAGAGACCCAGTACTTC. Translating it yields CASSLRGLGIQETQYF.

This chain connects TRBV11-3 to TRBJ2-7; D perhaps matches TRBD1 (6 bases). The V end was cut by 2 bases, the J end by 2 bases, with 13 bases between. Germline CDR1 is SGHNT and CDR2 is YENEEA. CDR3 length: 15 residues. The CDR3 spells CASSLNRALAYEQYF. DNA of the CDR3: TGTGCCAGCAGCTTAAACAGGGCTTTAGCCTACGAGCAGTACTTC. Filled out from reference TRBV11-3 and TRBJ2-7, the complete variable domain reads EAGVVQSPRYKIIEKKQPVAFWCNPISGHNTLYWYLQNLGQGPELLIRYENEEAVDDSQLPKDRFSAERLKGVDSTLKIQPAELGDSAVYLCASSLNRALAYEQYFGPGTRLTVT.

The rearrangement uses TRBV29-1 and TRBJ2-7; the D is unclear. The germline V and J ends were trimmed by 8 bases and 3 bases, with 11 bases remaining between them. This CDR3 is built from 11 residues. The germline CDR1 and CDR2 sequences are SQVTM and ANQGSEA. The CDR3 DNA sequence: TGCAGCTTAGAACAGAACTACGAGCAGTACTTC. Translation gives CSLEQNYEQYF.

To note about this clone: Compared with germline, one end of the junction differs, possibly owing to a read error. The rearrangement links TRBV28 to TRBJ1-1; no definite D call. CDR1 is MDHEN, CDR2 SYDVKM, per germline. This CDR3 has 13 amino acids. CDR3 nucleotide sequence: TGCCATAGAAGGCGCAGACGGGGCACTGAAGCTTTCTTT. This gives the protein CHRRRRRGTEAFF. The full variable domain, its missing parts supplied by reference TRBV28 and TRBJ1-1, is DVKVTQSSRYLVKRTGEKVFLECVQDMDHENMFWYRQDPGLGLRLIYFSYDVKMKEKGDIPEGYSVSREKKERFSLILESASTNQTSMYLCHRRRRRGTEAFFGQGTRLTVV.